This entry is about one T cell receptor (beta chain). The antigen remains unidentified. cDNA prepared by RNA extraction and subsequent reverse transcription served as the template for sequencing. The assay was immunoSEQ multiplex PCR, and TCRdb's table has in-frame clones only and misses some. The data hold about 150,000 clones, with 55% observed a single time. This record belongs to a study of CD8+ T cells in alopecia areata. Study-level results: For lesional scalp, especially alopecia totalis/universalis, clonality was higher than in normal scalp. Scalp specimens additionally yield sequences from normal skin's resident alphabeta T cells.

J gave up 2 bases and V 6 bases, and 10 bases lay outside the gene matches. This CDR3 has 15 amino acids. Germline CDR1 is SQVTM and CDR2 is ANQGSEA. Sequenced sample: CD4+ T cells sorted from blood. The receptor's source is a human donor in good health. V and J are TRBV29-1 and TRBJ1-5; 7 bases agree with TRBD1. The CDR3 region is CSVAGPGQRNQPQHF. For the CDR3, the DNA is TGCAGCGTCGCAGGACCGGGACAGCGCAATCAGCCCCAGCATTTT. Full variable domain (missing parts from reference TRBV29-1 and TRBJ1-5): SAVISQKPSRDICQRGTSLTIQCQVDSQVTMMFWYRQQPGQSLTLIATANQGSEATYESGFVIDKFPISRPNLTFSTLTVSNMSPEDSSIYLCSVAGPGQRNQPQHFGDGTRLSIL.